These 14 T cell receptor beta chains were all obtained from the same sample, sequenced in a study of blood T cell repertoires in COVID-19. Repertoires were generated with immunoSEQ multiplex PCR, while TCRdb's copy carries only in-frame clones and drops some. The sample yields about 100,000 clones, approximately 80% seen once. Sequencing used peripheral blood. The receptors were sampled from a man aged 65-85 years with active or convalescent COVID-19.

The rearrangement uses TRBV5-1 and TRBJ1-5; weak D call: TRBD1 (6 bases). CDR1 and CDR2 from the germline V gene are SGHRS and YFSETQ. CDR3 size: 14 residues. Trimming took 4 bases from V and 8 from J, leaving 16 bases between them. For the CDR3, the DNA is TGCGCCAGCAGCCTCACAGGGCCCTTTGAGCCCCAGCATTTT. This translates into CASSLTGPFEPQHF.

The V call is TRBV7-9, the J call TRBJ2-7; 12 positions match TRBD2. J was trimmed by 0 bases and V by 4 bases; bases with no gene match: 4. In germline, CDR1 is SEHNR, CDR2 FQNEAQ (reference sequence). The CDR3 has 16 residues. As DNA, the CDR3 is TGTGCCAGCAGCTCGGGACTAGCGGGTGCCTCCTACGAGCAGTACTTC. As protein: CASSSGLAGASYEQYF. The full variable domain, completed using reference TRBV7-9 and TRBJ2-7, is DTGVSQNPRHKITKRGQNVTFRCDPISEHNRLYWYRQTLGQGPEFLTYFQNEAQLEKSRLLSDRFSAERPKGSFSTLEIQRTEQGDSAMYLCASSSGLAGASYEQYFGPGTRLTVT.

The chain joins TRBV6-5 to TRBJ1-2; 9 nucleotides match TRBD1. Per the germline V gene, CDR1 is MNHEY and CDR2 is SVGAGI. With V trimmed by 5 bases and J by 1 base, 5 bases remained unmatched. This CDR3 spans 15 amino acids. The CDR3 DNA reads TGTGCCAGCAGTAGATGGACAGGGGATAACTATGGCTACACCTTC. Protein: CASSRWTGDNYGYTF.

The chain links TRBV29-1 to TRBJ2-1; the match to TRBD2 covers 9 bases. Trimming took 6 bases from V and 4 from J; bases not matched to a gene: 7. Germline V gives CDR1 SQVTM, CDR2 ANQGSEA. The CDR3 is 14 amino acids. This CDR3 reads CSVMGLAKYNEQFF. The CDR3 DNA reads TGCAGCGTGATGGGACTAGCCAAGTACAATGAGCAGTTCTTC.

This clone has just a few counts. The chain has TRBV7-2 and TRBJ2-1, with 7 bases identical to TRBD2. The ends lost 5 bases at V and 7 bases at J; junction bases unmatched: 5. The CDR3 is 13 amino acids. Per the germline V gene, CDR1 is SGHTA and CDR2 is FQGNSA. CDR3 sequence: CASSQAGLNEQFF. The CDR3 DNA follows: TGTGCCAGCAGCCAAGCGGGACTAAATGAGCAGTTCTTC.

CDR3 loop: CAWSLRGGTEAFF. For the CDR3, the DNA is TGTGCCTGGAGTTTAAGAGGGGGCACTGAAGCTTTCTTT. V is TRBV30 and J is TRBJ1-1; D perhaps matches TRBD1 (6 bases). The CDR3 contains 13 residues. V gave up 2 bases and J gave up 4 bases, with 11 bases separating them. The germline CDR1 and CDR2 sequences are GTSNPN and SVGIG (reference sequence).

The V call is TRBV5-6, the J call TRBJ1-2; D is uncertain. The CDR3 has 14 residues. The germline V gene has CDR1 SGHDT and CDR2 YYEEEE. V was trimmed by 4 bases and J by 3 bases, leaving 13 bases between them. The CDR3 DNA reads as TGTGCCAGCAGCCACCCCCCGTTAGACTATGGCTACACCTTC. Translated: CASSHPPLDYGYTF.

This rearrangement joins TRBV7-3 to TRBJ2-7; maybe TRBD2 (6 bases). The CDR3 has 14 residues. V was shortened by 5 bases and J by 0 bases, with 11 bases between the two germline ends. CDR1 and CDR2 from the germline V gene are SGHTA and FQGTGA. DNA of the CDR3: TGTGCCAGCAGCCCCACTAGCTACTCCTACGAGCAGTACTTC. This encodes CASSPTSYSYEQYF.

The chain recombines TRBV9 with TRBJ1-3; the match to TRBD1 covers 7 bases. The CDR3 spans 15 residues. V trimming: 0 bases; J trimming: 3 bases; junction bases outside the gene matches: 3. The germline V gene has CDR1 SGDLS and CDR2 YYNGEE. The CDR3 DNA reads as TGTGCCAGCAGCGTAGAGGGGGCTTATGGAAACACCATATATTTT. This gives the protein CASSVEGAYGNTIYF.

The chain joins TRBV7-9 to TRBJ1-2; possible D gene TRBD1, 6 bases. CDR1 SEHNR and CDR2 FQNEAQ come from the germline V gene (reference sequence). Trimming pared 2 bases from V and 4 bases from J, leaving 20 bases between. CDR3 length: 17 residues. The DNA of the CDR3 is TGTGCCAGCAGCTTAAACGCTGTGGCAGGGGCTTTCTATGGCTACACCTTC. Translating gives CASSLNAVAGAFYGYTF.

V usage is TRBV7-2 and J usage is TRBJ1-5; D uncertain. V lost 2 bases and J 7 bases, leaving 9 bases between the germline ends. Germline V gives CDR1 SGHTA, CDR2 FQGNSA. The CDR3 runs 13 residues. This CDR3 reads CASSLNSLQPQHF. The CDR3, as DNA: TGTGCCAGCAGCTTAAACAGCTTACAGCCCCAGCATTTT.

The rearrangement joins TRBV5-1 to TRBJ2-7; 8 bases align to TRBD1. Germline V gene sequence: CDR1 SGHRS, CDR2 YFSETQ. The V and J ends lost 0 bases and 6 bases, in that order; junction bases with no gene match: 5. This CDR3 has 14 residues. The CDR3 DNA sequence: TGCGCCAGCAGCTTGGGGACAGGGTCTGGCGAGCAGTACTTC. Amino acid sequence: CASSLGTGSGEQYF.

This clone was picked up one time. The J gene is TRBJ1-2, the V gene TRBV14; D may be TRBD1 (5 bases). Between the trimmed V and J ends, which lost 4 bases and 4 bases, there was a span of 10 bases. Germline values: CDR1 SGHDN, CDR2 FVKESK. This CDR3 spans 13 amino acids. CDR3 DNA sequence: TGTGCCAGCAGCCGTCGACAGTCCTATGGCTACACCTTC. Translating it yields CASSRRQSYGYTF.

A remark on this clone: Other nucleotide sequences in the sample specify the same CDR3. The rearrangement links TRBV5-1 to TRBJ2-5; tentative D call: TRBD2 (6 bases). The CDR3 sequence is 14 residues long. Per the germline V gene, CDR1 is SGHRS and CDR2 is YFSETQ. The ends were cut back, 0 bases at V and 2 bases at J, with 8 bases in the middle. The CDR3 coding sequence is TGCGCCAGCAGCTTGGATGCGGGACAAGAGACCCAGTACTTC. Translating gives CASSLDAGQETQYF.